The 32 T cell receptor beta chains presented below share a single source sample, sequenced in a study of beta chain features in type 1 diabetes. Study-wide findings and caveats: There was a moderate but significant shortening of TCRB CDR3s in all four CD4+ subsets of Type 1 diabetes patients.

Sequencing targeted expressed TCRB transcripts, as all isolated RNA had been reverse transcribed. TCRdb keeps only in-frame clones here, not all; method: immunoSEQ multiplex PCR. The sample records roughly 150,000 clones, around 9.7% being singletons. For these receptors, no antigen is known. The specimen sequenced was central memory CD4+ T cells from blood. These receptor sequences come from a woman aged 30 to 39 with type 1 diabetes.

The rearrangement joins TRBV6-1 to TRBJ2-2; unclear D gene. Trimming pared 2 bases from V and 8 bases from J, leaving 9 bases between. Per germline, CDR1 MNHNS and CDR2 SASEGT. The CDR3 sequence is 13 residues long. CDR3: CASSEMVEGELFF. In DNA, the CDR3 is TGTGCCAGCAGTGAAATGGTAGAGGGGGAGCTGTTTTTT.

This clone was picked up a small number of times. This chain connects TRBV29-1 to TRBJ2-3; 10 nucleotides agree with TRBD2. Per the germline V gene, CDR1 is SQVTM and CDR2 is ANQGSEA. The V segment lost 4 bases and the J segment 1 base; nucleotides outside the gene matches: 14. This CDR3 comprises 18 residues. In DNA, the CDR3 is TGCAGCGTTGGGGGGTCTAGCGGGAGCTTATTTGGCACAGATACGCAGTATTTT. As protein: CSVGGSSGSLFGTDTQYF.

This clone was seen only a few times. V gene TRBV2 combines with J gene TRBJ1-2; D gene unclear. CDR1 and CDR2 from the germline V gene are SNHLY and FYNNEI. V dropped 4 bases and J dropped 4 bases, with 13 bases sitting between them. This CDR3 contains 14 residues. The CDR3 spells CASSGDSPLYGYTF. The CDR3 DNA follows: TGTGCCAGCAGTGGAGACTCACCCCTCTATGGCTACACCTTC.

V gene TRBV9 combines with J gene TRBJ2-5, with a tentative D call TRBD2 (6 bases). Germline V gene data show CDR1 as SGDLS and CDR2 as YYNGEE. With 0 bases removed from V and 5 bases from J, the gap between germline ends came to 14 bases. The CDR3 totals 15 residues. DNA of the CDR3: TGTGCCAGCAGCGTAGGTTTAGTTGGAGGGGAGACCCAGTACTTC. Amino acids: CASSVGLVGGETQYF.

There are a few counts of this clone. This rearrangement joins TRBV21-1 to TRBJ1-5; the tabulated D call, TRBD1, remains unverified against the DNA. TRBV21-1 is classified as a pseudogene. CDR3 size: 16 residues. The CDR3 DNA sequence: TGTGCCAGCAGCACGGGGACAGGGGAAGGCAATCAGCCCCAGCATTTT. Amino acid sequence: CASSTGTGEGNQPQHF.

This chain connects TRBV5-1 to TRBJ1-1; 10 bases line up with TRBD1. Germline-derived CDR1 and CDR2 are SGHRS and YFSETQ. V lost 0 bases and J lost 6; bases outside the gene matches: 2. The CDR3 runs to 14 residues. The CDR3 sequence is CASSLGTGGSEAFF. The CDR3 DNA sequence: TGCGCCAGCAGCTTGGGGACAGGGGGATCTGAAGCTTTCTTT.

CDR3 sequence reads: CASSLRADTQYF. In DNA, the CDR3 is TGTGCCAGCAGTCTGCGGGCAGATACGCAGTATTTT. V and J are TRBV11-2 and TRBJ2-3; tentative D call: TRBD2 (5 bases). V lost 6 bases to trimming and J lost 4 bases, with 8 bases between them. Germline values: CDR1 SGHAT, CDR2 FQNNGV. CDR3 length: 12 residues.

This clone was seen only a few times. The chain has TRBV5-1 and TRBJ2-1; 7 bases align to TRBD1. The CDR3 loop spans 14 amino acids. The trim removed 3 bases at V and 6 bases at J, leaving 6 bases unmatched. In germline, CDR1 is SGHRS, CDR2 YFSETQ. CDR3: CASSSGTAFNEQFF. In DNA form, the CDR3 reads TGCGCCAGCAGCTCCGGGACAGCGTTCAATGAGCAGTTCTTC.

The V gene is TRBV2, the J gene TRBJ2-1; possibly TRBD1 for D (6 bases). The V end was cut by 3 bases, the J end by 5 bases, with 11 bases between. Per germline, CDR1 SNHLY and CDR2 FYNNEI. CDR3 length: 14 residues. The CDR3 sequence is CASSDWTENNEQFF. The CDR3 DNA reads TGTGCCAGCAGTGATTGGACAGAGAACAATGAGCAGTTCTTC.

The CDR3 nucleotides read TGCAGCGTCGATAACGTCCCGGGACAGGGGGGGGAGCAGTTCTTC. Translated: CSVDNVPGQGGEQFF. The chain combines TRBV29-1 with TRBJ2-1; TRBD1 aligns across 11 bases. Germline-derived CDR1 and CDR2 are SQVTM and ANQGSEA. V lost 6 bases, J lost 10 bases, and 14 bases stayed unmatched. There are 15 residues in the CDR3.

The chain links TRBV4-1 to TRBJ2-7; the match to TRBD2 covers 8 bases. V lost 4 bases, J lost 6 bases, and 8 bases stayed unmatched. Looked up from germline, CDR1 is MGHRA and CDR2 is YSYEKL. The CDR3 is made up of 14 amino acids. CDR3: CASSPSGSRGEQYF. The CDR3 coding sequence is TGCGCCAGCAGCCCCAGCGGGAGCAGGGGCGAGCAGTACTTC.

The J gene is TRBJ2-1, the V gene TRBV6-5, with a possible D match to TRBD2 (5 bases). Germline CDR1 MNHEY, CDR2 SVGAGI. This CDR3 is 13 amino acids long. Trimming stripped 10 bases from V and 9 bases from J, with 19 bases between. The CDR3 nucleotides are TGTGCCACTCAGGAGGCCCTCGGGCCTGAGCAGTTCTTC. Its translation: CATQEALGPEQFF.

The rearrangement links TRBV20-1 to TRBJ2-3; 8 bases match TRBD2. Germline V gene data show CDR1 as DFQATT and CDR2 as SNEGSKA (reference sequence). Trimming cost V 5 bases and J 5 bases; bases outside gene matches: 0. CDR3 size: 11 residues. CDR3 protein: CSAAGGDTQYF. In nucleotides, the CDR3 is TGCAGTGCTGCGGGAGGAGATACGCAGTATTTT.

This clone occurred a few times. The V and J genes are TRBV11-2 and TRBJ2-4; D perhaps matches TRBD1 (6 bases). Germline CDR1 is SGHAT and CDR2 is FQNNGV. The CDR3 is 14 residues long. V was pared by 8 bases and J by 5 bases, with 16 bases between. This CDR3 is CASGPAAGENIQYF. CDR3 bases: TGTGCCAGCGGACCAGCGGCAGGGGAAAACATTCAGTACTTC.

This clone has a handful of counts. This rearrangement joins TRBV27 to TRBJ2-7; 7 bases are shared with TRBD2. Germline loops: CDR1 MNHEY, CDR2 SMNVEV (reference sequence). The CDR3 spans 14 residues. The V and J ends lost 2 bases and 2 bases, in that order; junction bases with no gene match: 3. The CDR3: CASSLGRGTYEQYF. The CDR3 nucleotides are TGTGCCAGCAGTTTAGGGCGGGGGACCTACGAGCAGTACTTC.

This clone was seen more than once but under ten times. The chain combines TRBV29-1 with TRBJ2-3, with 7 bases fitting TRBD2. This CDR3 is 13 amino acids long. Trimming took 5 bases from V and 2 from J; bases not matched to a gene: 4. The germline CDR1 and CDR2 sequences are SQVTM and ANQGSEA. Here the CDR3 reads CSVRGGSTDTQYF. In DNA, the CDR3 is TGCAGCGTTCGCGGGGGTTCCACAGATACGCAGTATTTT.

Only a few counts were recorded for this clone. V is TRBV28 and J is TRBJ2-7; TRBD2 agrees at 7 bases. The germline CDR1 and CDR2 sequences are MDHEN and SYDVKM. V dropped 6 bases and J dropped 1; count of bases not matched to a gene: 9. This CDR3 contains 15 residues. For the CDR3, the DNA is TGTGCCAGCAGCCAAGCACTAGCGCGTTCCTACGAGCAGTACTTC. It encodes CASSQALARSYEQYF.

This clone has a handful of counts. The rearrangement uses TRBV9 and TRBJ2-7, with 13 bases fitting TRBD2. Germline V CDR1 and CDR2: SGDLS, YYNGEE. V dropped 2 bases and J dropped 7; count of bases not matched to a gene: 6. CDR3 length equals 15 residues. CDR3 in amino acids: CASSVGLAGAQEQYF. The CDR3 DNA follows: TGTGCCAGCAGCGTTGGACTAGCGGGAGCTCAAGAGCAGTACTTC. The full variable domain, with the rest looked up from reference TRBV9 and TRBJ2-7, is DSGVTQTPKHLITATGQRVTLRCSPRSGDLSVYWYQQSLDQGLQFLIQYYNGEERAKGNILERFSAQQFPDLHSELNLSSLELGDSALYFCASSVGLAGAQEQYFGPGTRLTVT.

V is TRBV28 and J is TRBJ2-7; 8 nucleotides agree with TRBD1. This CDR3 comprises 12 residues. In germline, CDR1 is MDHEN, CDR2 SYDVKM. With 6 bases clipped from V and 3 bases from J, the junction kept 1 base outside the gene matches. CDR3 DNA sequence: TGTGCCAGCAGGACAGGGGACTACGAGCAGTACTTC. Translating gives CASRTGDYEQYF.

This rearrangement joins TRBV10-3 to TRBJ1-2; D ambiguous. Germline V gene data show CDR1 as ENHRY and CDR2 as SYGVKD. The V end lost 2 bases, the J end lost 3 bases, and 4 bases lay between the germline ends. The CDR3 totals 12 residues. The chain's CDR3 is CAISEQDYGYTF. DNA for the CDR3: TGTGCCATCAGTGAGCAGGACTATGGCTACACCTTC.

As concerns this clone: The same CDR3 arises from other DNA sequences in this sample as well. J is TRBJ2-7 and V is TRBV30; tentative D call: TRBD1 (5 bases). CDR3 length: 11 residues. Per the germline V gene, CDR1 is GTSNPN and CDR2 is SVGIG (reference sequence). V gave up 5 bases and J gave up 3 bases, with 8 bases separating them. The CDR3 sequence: CAWGQGYEQYF. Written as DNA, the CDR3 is TGTGCCTGGGGCCAGGGCTACGAGCAGTACTTC. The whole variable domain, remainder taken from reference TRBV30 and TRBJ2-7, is SQTIHQWPATLVQPVGSPLSLECTVEGTSNPNLYWYRQAAGRGLQLLFYSVGIGQISSEVPQNLSASRPQDRQFILSSKKLLLSDSGFYLCAWGQGYEQYFGPGTRLTVT.

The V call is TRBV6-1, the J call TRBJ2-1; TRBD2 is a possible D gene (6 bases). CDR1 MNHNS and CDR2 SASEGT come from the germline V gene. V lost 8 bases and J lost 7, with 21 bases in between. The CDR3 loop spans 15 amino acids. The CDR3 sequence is CASWPGGGTNNEQFF. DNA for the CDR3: TGTGCCAGCTGGCCGGGTGGCGGGACGAATAATGAGCAGTTCTTC.

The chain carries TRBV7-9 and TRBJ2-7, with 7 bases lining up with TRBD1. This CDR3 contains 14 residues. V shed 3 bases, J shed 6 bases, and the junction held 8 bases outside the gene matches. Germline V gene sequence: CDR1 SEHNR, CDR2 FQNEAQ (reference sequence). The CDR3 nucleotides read TGTGCCAGCAGCTTGGGACAGACCTTTGCCGAGCAGTACTTC. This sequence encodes CASSLGQTFAEQYF.

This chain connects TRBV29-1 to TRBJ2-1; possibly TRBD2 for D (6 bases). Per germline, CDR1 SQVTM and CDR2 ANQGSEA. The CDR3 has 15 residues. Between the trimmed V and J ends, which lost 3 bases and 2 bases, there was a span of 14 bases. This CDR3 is CSVESKREPYNEQFF. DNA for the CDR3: TGCAGCGTTGAGTCGAAACGGGAGCCCTACAATGAGCAGTTCTTC.

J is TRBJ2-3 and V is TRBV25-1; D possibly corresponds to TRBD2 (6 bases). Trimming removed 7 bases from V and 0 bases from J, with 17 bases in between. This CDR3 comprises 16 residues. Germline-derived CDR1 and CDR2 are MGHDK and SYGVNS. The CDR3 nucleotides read TGTGCCAGCATGAGGGGTCGGCGGGGTAGCACAGATACGCAGTATTTT. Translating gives CASMRGRRGSTDTQYF. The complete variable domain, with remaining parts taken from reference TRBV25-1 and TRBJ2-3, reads EADIYQTPRYLVIGTGKKITLECSQTMGHDKMYWYQQDPGMELHLIHYSYGVNSTEKGDLSSESTVSRIRTEHFPLTLESARPSHTSQYLCASMRGRRGSTDTQYFGPGTRLTVL.

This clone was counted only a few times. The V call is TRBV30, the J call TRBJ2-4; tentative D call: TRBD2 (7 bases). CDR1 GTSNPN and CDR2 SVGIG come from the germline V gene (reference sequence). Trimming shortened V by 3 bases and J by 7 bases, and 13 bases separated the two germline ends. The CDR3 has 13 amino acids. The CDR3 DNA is TGTGCCTGGAGCGAGGGGGGGGGTAACATTCAGTACTTC. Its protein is CAWSEGGGNIQYF.

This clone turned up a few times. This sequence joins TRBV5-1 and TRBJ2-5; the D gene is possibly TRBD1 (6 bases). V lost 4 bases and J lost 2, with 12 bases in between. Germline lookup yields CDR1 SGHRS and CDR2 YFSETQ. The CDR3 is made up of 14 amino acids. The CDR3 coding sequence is TGCGCCAGCAGCGCATCGACAGGACAAGAGACCCAGTACTTC. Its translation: CASSASTGQETQYF.

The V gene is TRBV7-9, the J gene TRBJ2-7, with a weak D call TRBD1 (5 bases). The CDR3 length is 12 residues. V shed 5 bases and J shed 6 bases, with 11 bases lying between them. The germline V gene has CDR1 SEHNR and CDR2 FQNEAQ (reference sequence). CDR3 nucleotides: TGTGCCAGCAGCGGACAAGGGGCCGAGCAGTACTTC. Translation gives CASSGQGAEQYF.

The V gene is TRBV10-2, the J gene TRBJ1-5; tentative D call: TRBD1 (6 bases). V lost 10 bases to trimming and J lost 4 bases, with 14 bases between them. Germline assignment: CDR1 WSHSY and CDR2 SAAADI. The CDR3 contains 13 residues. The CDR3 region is CATRRGGNQPQHF. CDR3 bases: TGCGCCACACGAAGGGGGGGGAATCAGCCCCAGCATTTT.

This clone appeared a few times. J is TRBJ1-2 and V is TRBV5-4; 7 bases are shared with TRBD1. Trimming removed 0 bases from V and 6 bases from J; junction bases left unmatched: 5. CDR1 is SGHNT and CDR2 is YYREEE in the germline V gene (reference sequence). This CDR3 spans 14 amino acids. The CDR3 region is CASSLATQGNGYTF. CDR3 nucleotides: TGTGCCAGCAGCTTGGCAACACAGGGGAATGGCTACACCTTC.

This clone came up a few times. CDR3 sequence (DNA): TGTGCCAGCAGTTTTAGCGGGAGGGTTGAGACCCAGTACTTC. Residues: CASSFSGRVETQYF. J is TRBJ2-5 and V is TRBV5-4; 11 nucleotides align to TRBD2. Germline V lookup: CDR1 SGHNT, CDR2 YYREEE (reference sequence). Trimming removed 5 bases from V and 5 bases from J; junction bases left unmatched: 5. The CDR3 is made up of 14 amino acids. Complete variable domain (other parts from reference TRBV5-4 and TRBJ2-5): ETGVTQSPTHLIKTRGQQVTLRCSSQSGHNTVSWYQQALGQGPQFIFQYYREEENGRGNFPPRFSGLQFPNYSSELNVNALELDDSALYLCASSFSGRVETQYFGPGTRLLVL.

The CDR3 region is CASSVASGSSETQYF. CDR3 in DNA: TGTGCCAGCAGTGTGGCCAGCGGGAGTTCTGAGACCCAGTACTTC. The rearrangement joins TRBV2 to TRBJ2-5, with 8 nucleotides matching TRBD2. Germline loops: CDR1 SNHLY, CDR2 FYNNEI. The CDR3 loop spans 15 amino acids. The J segment lost 5 bases and the V segment lost 4 bases, leaving 9 bases of the junction unmatched. The full variable domain, in which reference TRBV2 and TRBJ2-5 provide the parts outside the CDR3, is EPEVTQTPSHQVTQMGQEVILRCVPISNHLYFYWYRQILGQKVEFLVSFYNNEISEKSEIFDDQFSVERPDGSNFTLKIRSTKLEDSAMYFCASSVASGSSETQYFGPGTRLLVL.